These 10 T cell receptor beta chains originate from one sample sequenced in a study of blood T cell repertoires in COVID-19. Measured with immunoSEQ multiplex PCR; TCRdb has only the in-frame clones, and not every one. Here the sample spans tens of thousands of clones, 85% being singletons. Specimen: peripheral blood. These receptors all come from a man in his forties or fifties with COVID-19, enrolled during active disease.

The chain is built from TRBV7-2 and TRBJ2-3, with 8 bases that match TRBD1. The CDR3 is made up of 15 amino acids. With V trimmed by 4 bases and J by 3 bases, 6 bases remained unmatched. The V gene's germline CDR1 is SGHTA and CDR2 FQGNSA. CDR3 protein: CASSYTGGRTDTQYF. The CDR3, as DNA: TGTGCCAGCAGCTATACAGGGGGAAGGACAGATACGCAGTATTTT.

The chain joins TRBV28 to TRBJ1-6; 9 nucleotides match TRBD1. CDR1 and CDR2 from the germline V gene are MDHEN and SYDVKM. The CDR3 sequence is 15 residues long. Trimming removed 3 bases from V and 7 bases from J; junction bases left unmatched: 4. The CDR3 region has the DNA TGTGCCAGCAGTTTTGGGGACAGGGTGAATTCACCCCTCCACTTT. Translating gives CASSFGDRVNSPLHF.

By proportion, this clone is medium-sized. The rearrangement joins TRBV30 to TRBJ1-2; D is perhaps TRBD1 (5 bases). CDR1 and CDR2 from the germline V gene are GTSNPN and SVGIG (reference sequence). The CDR3 runs to 15 residues. V lost 5 bases, J lost 3 bases, and 19 bases lay in between. In nucleotides, the CDR3 is TGTGCCTGGGGCTGGGGAGGGGCCCGGGACTATGGCTACACCTTC. The encoded protein is CAWGWGGARDYGYTF.

The V and J genes are TRBV19 and TRBJ2-2, with D perhaps TRBD1 (6 bases). V was cut by 5 bases and J by 6 bases, with 16 bases left in between. The germline gives CDR1 LNHDA, CDR2 SQIVND (reference sequence). There are 15 residues in the CDR3. The CDR3 coding sequence is TGTGCCAGTAGTTCGGGGACAACAGACGCCGGGGAGCTGTTTTTT. It translates to CASSSGTTDAGELFF.

The rearrangement joins TRBV2 to TRBJ1-2, with 7 bases lining up with TRBD1. Per germline, CDR1 SNHLY and CDR2 FYNNEI. J gave up 0 bases and V 2 bases, and 12 bases lay outside the gene matches. The CDR3 extends over 18 amino acids. CDR3 sequence reads: CASSESPRTGGANYGYTF. CDR3 bases: TGTGCCAGCAGTGAATCCCCAAGGACAGGAGGGGCTAACTATGGCTACACCTTC.

This clone was recorded once. This rearrangement joins TRBV10-2 to TRBJ2-3; 9 bases are shared with TRBD1. CDR3 size: 13 residues. Germline values: CDR1 WSHSY, CDR2 SAAADI. V lost 6 bases, J lost 6 bases, and 4 bases stayed unmatched. This CDR3 reads CASRDRGRDTQYF. CDR3 sequence (DNA): TGCGCCAGCAGGGACAGGGGTCGCGATACGCAGTATTTT.

This clone turned up a few times. This chain uses TRBV28 with TRBJ1-2, with D tentatively TRBD1 (5 bases). V lost 9 bases and J 2 bases, leaving 16 bases between the germline ends. The CDR3 totals 14 residues. Germline V gene lookup returns CDR1 MDHEN and CDR2 SYDVKM. CDR3 coding DNA: TGTGCCAGTTGGGTGGCAGGGAGGAACTATGGCTACACCTTC. Translated: CASWVAGRNYGYTF.

The chain recombines TRBV2 with TRBJ2-2, with D possibly TRBD2 on 5 matching bases. The CDR3 extends over 12 amino acids. Deletions cut 5 bases from V and 7 bases from J, with 8 bases between. Germline CDR1 and CDR2: SNHLY and FYNNEI. CDR3 nucleotides: TGTGCCAGCAGTTCGGGGTACGGGGAGCTGTTTTTT. It codes for CASSSGYGELFF. The full variable domain, in which reference TRBV2 and TRBJ2-2 provide the parts outside the CDR3, is EPEVTQTPSHQVTQMGQEVILRCVPISNHLYFYWYRQILGQKVEFLVSFYNNEISEKSEIFDDQFSVERPDGSNFTLKIRSTKLEDSAMYFCASSSGYGELFFGEGSRLTVL.

This chain connects TRBV7-8 to TRBJ2-7, with a possible D match to TRBD1 (5 bases). CDR3 length: 14 residues. Germline assignment: CDR1 SGHVS and CDR2 FQNEAQ. V was pared by 3 bases and J by 5 bases, with 14 bases between. As DNA, the CDR3 is TGTGCCAGCAGCTTTATAGGGGAAGTACACGAGCAGTACTTC. Its protein product is CASSFIGEVHEQYF.

The rearrangement joins TRBV27 to TRBJ1-4; 8 nucleotides line up with TRBD1. V gave up 5 bases and J gave up 8 bases; unmatched junction bases: 13. Germline-derived CDR1 and CDR2 are MNHEY and SMNVEV (reference sequence). The CDR3 consists of 16 residues. The CDR3 nucleotides read TGTGCCAGCAGTACCCTCTGGACAGGGAGAAAAGAAAAACTGTTTTTT. Translated: CASSTLWTGRKEKLFF.